This T cell receptor beta chain was documented in a study of diagnostic markers for celiac disease (dated by TCRdb to about 2020). Sequencing was performed on an Illumina MiSeq. Based on TCRdb reprocessing of the reads, there is one entry per CDR3 protein sequence, and DNA is missing. This specimen's table enumerates around 7,500 distinct CDR3 sequences. The top ten clones comprise 5.5% to 7% of the sample. Note on this clonotype: The antigen it recognizes is unknown.

The germline V gene encodes CDR1 SGHRS and CDR2 YFSETQ. From the cysteine up to the phenylalanine, the CDR3 has a length of 15 residues. The entry carries no DNA sequence. This TCR came from a human donor. This table probably holds off-target reads from a library built for another chain. The sample was either unsorted cells or a sorted T cell fraction (not recorded which). The sequence links TRBV5-1 to TRBJ1-1; TCRdb reports TRBD1, a call that lacks DNA to check it against. CDR3 reads: CASSSHRMGGTEAFF.